The TCR beta chain under discussion was sequenced for a study of control samples from healthy donors and cancer patients. The ends were cut back, 6 bases at V and 4 bases at J, with 15 bases in the middle. Looked up from germline, CDR1 is SGHTA and CDR2 is FQGNSA. The CDR3 contains 14 residues. TCRdb's table, derived via immunoSEQ multiplex PCR, lists solely in-frame clones and lacks some. The sample lists about 130,000 clones; approximately 92% were seen once. This sequence originates from a young man in good health. Specimen: blood. The J gene is TRBJ1-2, the V gene TRBV7-2; the D gene is possibly TRBD1 (6 bases). The CDR3 is CASSRDTTSYGYTF. The CDR3 DNA reads TGTGCCAGCAGTCGGGACACAACGTCCTATGGCTACACCTTC.